The subject of this entry is one T cell receptor (beta chain). The data are from a study of blood T cells in healthy people across ages. From germline, CDR1 is MNHEY and CDR2 SVGAGI. The ends were cut back, 0 bases at V and 5 bases at J, with 8 bases in the middle. The CDR3 is 15 residues long. The authors ran a second PCR of about 6 to 11 cycles using a sample-barcoded 5' primer and a J-beta primer mix. TCRdb re-called the 5' RACE reads with MiXCR, one entry per CDR3 protein. The sample includes 1.5 million to 2 million distinct CDR3 sequences, roughly 50% of them seen just once. This clonotype was obtained from a woman between 35 and 50 years old in good health. The source material was blood. V and J are TRBV6-5 and TRBJ1-6, with a tentative D call TRBD1 (5 bases). The CDR3 sequence: CASSYSGHDNSPLHF. The CDR3 DNA sequence: TGTGCCAGCAGTTACTCGGGGCACGATAATTCACCCCTCCACTTT.